The sequence of this T cell receptor beta chain was determined in a study of blood T cell repertoires in COVID-19. Study in general: Some COVID-19 samples were acute and others convalescent; all came from the United States, Italy and Spain. PBMCs, B-cell-depleted T cells, or T cells provided the cDNA or gDNA that made up the material.

The CDR3 totals 15 residues. The germline gives CDR1 MNHEY, CDR2 SMNVEV (reference sequence). Trimming at V came to 2 bases and at J to 6 bases, leaving 7 bases not matched to a gene. As processed by the authors: By means of reference gene primer amplification, nucleated cell counts were estimated. TCRdb's copy holds only in-frame clones and misses some; the assay was immunoSEQ multiplex PCR. V and J calls and clone size follow that table, whereas D and trimming were derived from the DNA. The table lists tens of thousands of clones, about nine tenths of them singletons, with just under 2% in the top ten.

The receptor comes from a man aged 25-45 years with acute or convalescent COVID-19. The rearrangement uses TRBV27 and TRBJ2-1; 7 bases are a match to TRBD1. The source material was peripheral blood. The CDR3 reads CASSLHRDRLNEQFF. The DNA of the CDR3 is TGTGCCAGCAGTTTACACCGGGACAGACTCAATGAGCAGTTCTTC.